This record covers a single T cell receptor (beta chain). The antigen this receptor binds is unknown. Base qualities are not recorded, but no much larger clone differs from it by a single base. The entry originates in a study of T cell responses to AZD1222 COVID-19 vaccine (dated by TCRdb to 2020 to 2023). Turning to the overall study: A total of about 230 trial participants underwent TCR sequencing, of whom around 200 received two doses of AZD1222 and around 26 received two doses of the MenACWY control vaccine. Enrollment into the trials was organized by age into subgroups of 18-55, 56-69 and 70-plus years, and those subgroups contained approximately 150, 30 and 60 TCR-sequenced participants, respectively.

Broad study findings and their caveats: In the small 56-69-year group, the increase in depth fell short of significance, most likely because of low power. Because no samples from the day 14 peak response were available, repertoires could be characterized only after the peak T cell response. Spike-specific TCR breadth and depth rose significantly after two AZD1222 doses compared with day 0 and with MenACWY recipients. Reportedly, close to half of the unique spike-specific TCRs recognized epitopes lying outside the regions that are mutated in the B.1.351 and B.1.1.7 variants. Conclusions about previously exposed vaccinees are limited, since just 6 or 7 AZD1222 recipients were seropositive for SARS-CoV-2 at baseline. The vaccine-associated CD4 TCRs covered the entire spike protein, and the dominant responses fell in regions 160-218 and 743-854. Participants were mostly white British and included more females than males, and it was suggested by the authors that clonal diversity may have been underestimated.

The intended sense of this specimen's time point label: about 28 days (+/-7) after the second vaccine dose. Because spike-specific TCR depth and breadth did not differ between the two schedules, AZD1222 recipients who got a second dose at roughly 4 weeks were pooled with those who got a second dose at roughly 12 weeks. Samples from vaccinated people were obtained from the UK trials COV001 and COV002, which included a single-blind randomized controlled phase 2/3 trial of AZD1222 (ChAdOx1 nCoV-19) in healthy adults. For TCRbeta chain sequencing, PBMC samples from trial participants were taken at day 0 and at day 28 after the second dose. CDR1 and CDR2 are drawn from the germline V gene: SGDLS, YYNGEE. V is shortened by 4 bases, J by 11 bases, and the region joining them spans 13 bases. The CDR3 numbers 12 residues from cysteine through phenylalanine. Kept here is only the CDR3 DNA, which spans 36 bases and is read in frame from base 1.

The CDR3 regions of human TCRbeta chains were subjected to immunosequencing. Concerning the study's data processing: TCRs in the repertoires were matched against a reference library of SARS-CoV-2-specific TCRs that had been generated with the MIRA antigen-specificity platform. Breadth was defined as the fraction of unique TCRs that were SARS-CoV-2-associated. Depth was defined as the fraction of total T cells that were SARS-CoV-2-associated. Using the MIRA data, each spike-specific TCR was assigned both to the spike region to which the TCR was reactive and to a CD4 or CD8 class. Log10-transformed breadth and depth values were compared by one-way ANOVA with Sidak's multiple comparisons tests. Here the immuneACCESS table is served through TCRdb, limited to in-frame sequences with V and J called. Missing clones are a known gap in these copies; in checked studies unresolved V genes cover under half, and the rest lacks a known reason. V, J and clone size derive from that table, while D and trimming were established from the DNA sequence. Counted in this sample were approximately 300,000 clones; almost 95% of them appeared once. The ten largest clones take up 0.55% of the sample.

The sequencing used peripheral blood, collected 28 days after the second AZD1222 dose. This chain is built from TRBV9 and TRBJ1-5; TRBD1 is a possible D gene, resting on 5 matching bases. This clonotype was obtained from an adult who received the AZD1222 COVID-19 vaccine. CDR3 sequence: CASSLGGSAQHF. The base sequence is TGTGCCAGCAGCCTGGGGGGGTCAGCCCAGCATTTT.